The rows below give T cell receptor beta chains drawn from one sample of a study of shared clonotypes between healthy human individuals. Measured with immunoSEQ multiplex PCR; TCRdb has only the in-frame clones, and not every one. The sample has about 500,000 clones, roughly four fifths seen once. The sequencing input was PBMCs. The receptor set was obtained from a woman aged 40 to 50 in good health. Some clones in this sample may be carry-over from other donors' samples. Each CDR3 is given with its conserved first and last residue. A D gene is named only where the DNA matches it firmly. A clone size is listed for some rows: how often the clone was seen (once, few, many), or a class if it is expanded.

V gene	clone size	J gene	D gene	CDR3 protein	CDR3 DNA
TRBV25-1	many	TRBJ2-7	-	CASSDSAGGYEQYF	TGTGCCAGCAGTGACTCCGCAGGGGGGTACGAGCAGTACTTC
TRBV11-2	-	TRBJ2-7	TRBD1	CASSLEGQGIYEQYF	TGTGCCAGCAGCTTAGAGGGACAGGGTATTTACGAGCAGTACTTC
TRBV29-1	-	TRBJ1-1	-	CSVGRSSLNTEAFF	TGCAGCGTTGGGCGTAGCAGCCTGAACACTGAAGCTTTCTTT
TRBV2	many	TRBJ2-7	-	CASSGSSYEQYF	TGTGCCAGCTCAGGGTCCTCCTACGAGCAGTACTTC
TRBV6-5	-	TRBJ1-2	-	CASNSYHAANYGYTF	TGTGCCAGCAACTCTTACCACGCGGCTAACTATGGCTACACCTTC
TRBV7-3	few	TRBJ2-1	TRBD2	CASSFGLAGPSSYNEQFF	TGTGCCAGCAGCTTTGGACTAGCGGGGCCGAGCTCCTACAATGAGCAGTTCTTC
TRBV28	-	TRBJ2-7	TRBD2	CASSPPGLAGGPWYEQYF	TGTGCCAGCAGTCCGCCTGGGCTAGCGGGAGGGCCCTGGTACGAGCAGTACTTC
TRBV21-1	-	TRBJ2-7	-	CASSKGAPSGSLSYEQYF	TGTGCCAGCAGCAAAGGGGCGCCTAGCGGGAGTCTGTCCTACGAGCAGTACTTC
TRBV27	-	TRBJ2-7	-	CASSFSRGPAYEQYF	TGTGCCAGCAGTTTCTCCAGGGGTCCCGCCTACGAGCAGTACTTC
TRBV2	-	TRBJ1-2	-	CASSLDRGEYGYTF	TGTGCCAGCAGCTTAGACAGAGGAGAGTATGGCTACACCTTC
TRBV5-1	-	TRBJ1-5	TRBD1	CASSLSGTGSGQPQHF	TGCGCCAGCAGCTTGAGCGGGACAGGGTCAGGTCAGCCCCAGCATTTT
TRBV4-1	-	TRBJ2-3	TRBD2	CASSQEDPLGGSTDTQYF	TGCGCCAGCAGCCAAGAAGACCCCTTGGGGGGGAGCACAGATACGCAGTATTTT
TRBV25-1	-	TRBJ2-7	TRBD1	CASSAGDRGSYEQYF	TGTGCCAGCAGCGCCGGGGACAGGGGGTCCTACGAGCAGTACTTC
TRBV5-4	-	TRBJ2-1	-	CASSSEPINEQFF	TGTGCCAGCAGTTCCGAGCCGATCAATGAGCAGTTCTTC
TRBV5-1	-	TRBJ2-1	TRBD2	CASNRLADNEQFF	TGCGCCAGCAATAGACTAGCGGACAATGAGCAGTTCTTC
TRBV10-3	-	TRBJ1-2	-	CAISPFGGGRLGYTF	TGTGCCATCAGTCCTTTTGGGGGGGGAAGACTTGGCTACACCTTC
TRBV2	-	TRBJ2-1	-	CASTRQGTYNEQFF	TGTGCCAGCACGAGGCAGGGGACTTACAATGAGCAGTTCTTC
TRBV15	many	TRBJ2-7	-	CATSREGLSGEQYF	TGTGCCACCAGCAGAGAGGGGCTATCTGGGGAGCAGTACTTC
TRBV28	-	TRBJ2-7	-	CASSLFREQYF	TGTGCCAGCAGTTTATTCCGGGAGCAGTACTTC
TRBV29-1	-	TRBJ2-5	TRBD2	CSVDWGGGETQYF	TGCAGCGTTGATTGGGGGGGTGGAGAGACCCAGTACTTC
TRBV29-1	-	TRBJ1-4	-	CSVARSWEGEKLFF	TGCAGCGTTGCGCGGTCCTGGGAAGGTGAAAAACTGTTTTTT
TRBV7-9	-	TRBJ2-1	-	CASSLGGRDSYNEQFF	TGTGCCAGCAGCTTAGGGGGACGGGACTCCTACAATGAGCAGTTCTTC
TRBV28	few	TRBJ1-2	TRBD1	CASSGQAPYGYTF	TGTGCCAGCAGCGGACAGGCACCTTATGGCTACACCTTC
TRBV7-8	-	TRBJ1-2	TRBD1	CASSLGTGIGGYTF	TGTGCCAGCAGCTTAGGGACAGGGATAGGTGGCTACACCTTC
TRBV6-5	once	TRBJ2-7	-	CASSRTAPSYEQYF	TGTGCCAGCAGCCGGACAGCTCCATCCTACGAGCAGTACTTC
TRBV7-3	-	TRBJ1-1	-	CASSAQVNTEAFF	TGTGCCAGCAGCGCCCAGGTGAACACTGAAGCTTTCTTT
TRBV5-1	once	TRBJ1-2	TRBD1	CASSEGQNYGYTF	TGCGCCAGCAGCGAGGGACAGAACTATGGCTACACCTTC